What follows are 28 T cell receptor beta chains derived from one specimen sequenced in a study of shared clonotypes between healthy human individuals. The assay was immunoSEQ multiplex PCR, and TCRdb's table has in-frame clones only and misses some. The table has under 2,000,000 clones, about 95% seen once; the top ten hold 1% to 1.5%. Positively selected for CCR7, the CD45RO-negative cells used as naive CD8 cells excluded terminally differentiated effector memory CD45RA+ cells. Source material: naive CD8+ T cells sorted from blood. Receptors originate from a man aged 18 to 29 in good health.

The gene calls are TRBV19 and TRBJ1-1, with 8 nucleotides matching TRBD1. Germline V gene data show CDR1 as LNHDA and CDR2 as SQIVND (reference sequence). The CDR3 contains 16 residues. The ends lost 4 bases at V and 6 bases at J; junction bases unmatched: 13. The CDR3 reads CASSTHPDRGRAEAFF. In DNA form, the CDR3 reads TGTGCCAGTAGTACCCACCCCGACAGGGGAAGGGCTGAAGCTTTCTTT.

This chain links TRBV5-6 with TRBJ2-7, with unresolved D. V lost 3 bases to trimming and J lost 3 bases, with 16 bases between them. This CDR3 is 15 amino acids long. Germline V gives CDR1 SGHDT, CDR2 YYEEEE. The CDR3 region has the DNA TGTGCCAGCAGCTCGGACCCGGGCCAGAACTACGAGCAGTACTTC. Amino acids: CASSSDPGQNYEQYF.

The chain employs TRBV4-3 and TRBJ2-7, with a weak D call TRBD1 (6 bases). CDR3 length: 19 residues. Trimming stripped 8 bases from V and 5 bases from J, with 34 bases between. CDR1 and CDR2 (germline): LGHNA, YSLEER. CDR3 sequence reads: CASHMMRRPGQKVLNEQYF. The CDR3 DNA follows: TGCGCCAGCCATATGATGAGGCGTCCGGGACAAAAGGTACTCAACGAGCAGTACTTC.

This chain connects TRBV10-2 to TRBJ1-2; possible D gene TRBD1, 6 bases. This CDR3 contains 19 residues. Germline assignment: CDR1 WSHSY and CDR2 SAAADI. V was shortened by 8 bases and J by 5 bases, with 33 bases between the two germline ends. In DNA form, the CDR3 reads TGCGCCAGCTGCCCGGGGGCCCGGGACCTCGCCCCCCTTTTGTATGGCTACACCTTC. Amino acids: CASCPGARDLAPLLYGYTF.

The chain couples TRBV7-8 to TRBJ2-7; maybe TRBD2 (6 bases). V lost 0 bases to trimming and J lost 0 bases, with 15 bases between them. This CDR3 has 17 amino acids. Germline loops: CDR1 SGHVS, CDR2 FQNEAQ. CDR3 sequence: CASSLATEGGSSYEQYF. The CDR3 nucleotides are TGTGCCAGCAGCTTAGCCACAGAAGGAGGGAGCTCCTACGAGCAGTACTTC.

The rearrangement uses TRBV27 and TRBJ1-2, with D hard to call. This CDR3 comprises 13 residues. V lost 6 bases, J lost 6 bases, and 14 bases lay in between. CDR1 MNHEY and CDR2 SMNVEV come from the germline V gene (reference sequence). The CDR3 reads CASSQYKEDGYTF. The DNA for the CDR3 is TGTGCCAGCAGCCAATACAAAGAAGATGGCTACACCTTC.

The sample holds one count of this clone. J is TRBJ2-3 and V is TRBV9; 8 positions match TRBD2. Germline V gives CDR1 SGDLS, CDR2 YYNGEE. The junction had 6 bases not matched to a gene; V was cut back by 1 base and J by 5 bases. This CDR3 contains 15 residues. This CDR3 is CASSVSGGGRDTQYF. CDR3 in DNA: TGTGCCAGCAGCGTATCCGGCGGGGGGAGAGATACGCAGTATTTT.

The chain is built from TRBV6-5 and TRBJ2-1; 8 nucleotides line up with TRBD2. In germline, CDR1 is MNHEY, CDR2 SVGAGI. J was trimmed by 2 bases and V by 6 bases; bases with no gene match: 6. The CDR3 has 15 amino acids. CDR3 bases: TGTGCCAGCAGACCCGGACTAGCCCCCTACAATGAGCAGTTCTTC. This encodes CASRPGLAPYNEQFF.

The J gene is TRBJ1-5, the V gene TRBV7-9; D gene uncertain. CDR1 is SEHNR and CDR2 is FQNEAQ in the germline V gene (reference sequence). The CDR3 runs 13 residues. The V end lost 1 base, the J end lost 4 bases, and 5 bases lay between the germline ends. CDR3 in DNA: TGTGCCAGCAGCTTAGAGAGTAATCAGCCCCAGCATTTT. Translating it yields CASSLESNQPQHF.

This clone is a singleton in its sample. CDR3 sequence reads: CASSLTEQGTGYGYTF. CDR3 nucleotides: TGCGCCAGCAGCCTTACCGAACAGGGGACGGGGTATGGCTACACCTTC. J is TRBJ1-2 and V is TRBV4-1; 7 bases fit TRBD1. The CDR3 runs to 16 residues. CDR1 and CDR2 (germline): MGHRA, YSYEKL. V trimming: 4 bases; J trimming: 5 bases; junction bases outside the gene matches: 13.

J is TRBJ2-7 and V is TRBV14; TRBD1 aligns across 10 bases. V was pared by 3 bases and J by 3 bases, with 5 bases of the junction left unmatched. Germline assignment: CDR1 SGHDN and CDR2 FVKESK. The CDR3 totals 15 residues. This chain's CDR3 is CASSQEGQGIYEQYF. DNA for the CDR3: TGTGCCAGCAGCCAGGAGGGACAGGGGATCTACGAGCAGTACTTC.

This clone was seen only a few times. In DNA, the CDR3 is TGCGCCAGCAGCCAAGATCAGGGGCTAGCGTGGGAGCAGTACTTC. As protein: CASSQDQGLAWEQYF. V and J are TRBV4-3 and TRBJ2-7, with D possibly being TRBD1 or TRBD2 (6 bases each). CDR3 length: 15 amino acids. Germline lookup yields CDR1 LGHNA and CDR2 YSLEER. V dropped 0 bases and J dropped 7 bases, with 16 bases sitting between them.

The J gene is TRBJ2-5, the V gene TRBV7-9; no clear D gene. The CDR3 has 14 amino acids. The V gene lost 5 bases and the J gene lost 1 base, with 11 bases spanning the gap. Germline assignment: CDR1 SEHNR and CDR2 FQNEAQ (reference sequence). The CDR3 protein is CASSPSEIQETQYF. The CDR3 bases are TGTGCCAGCAGCCCGAGTGAAATCCAAGAGACCCAGTACTTC.

The CDR3, as DNA: TGTGCCAGCAGCGAACCTAGGCAGACAGGACCAGCCTACGAGCAGTACTTC. Protein product: CASSEPRQTGPAYEQYF. The chain links TRBV7-9 to TRBJ2-7; a possible D gene is TRBD1 (6 bases). Trimming pared 5 bases from V and 2 bases from J, leaving 22 bases between. In germline, CDR1 is SEHNR, CDR2 FQNEAQ (reference sequence). The CDR3 is made up of 17 amino acids. The full variable domain, completed using reference TRBV7-9 and TRBJ2-7, is DTGVSQNPRHKITKRGQNVTFRCDPISEHNRLYWYRQTLGQGPEFLTYFQNEAQLEKSRLLSDRFSAERPKGSFSTLEIQRTEQGDSAMYLCASSEPRQTGPAYEQYFGPGTRLTVT.

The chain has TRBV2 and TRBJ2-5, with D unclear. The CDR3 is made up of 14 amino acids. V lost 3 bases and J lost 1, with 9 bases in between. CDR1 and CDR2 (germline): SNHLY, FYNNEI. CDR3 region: CASSDGNSQETQYF. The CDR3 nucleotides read TGTGCCAGCAGTGATGGGAATTCCCAAGAGACCCAGTACTTC.

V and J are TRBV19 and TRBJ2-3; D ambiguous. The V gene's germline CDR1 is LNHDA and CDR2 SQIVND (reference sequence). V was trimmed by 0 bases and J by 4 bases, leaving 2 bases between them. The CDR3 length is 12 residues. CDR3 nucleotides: TGTGCCAGTAGTATAGACGCAGATACGCAGTATTTT. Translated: CASSIDADTQYF.

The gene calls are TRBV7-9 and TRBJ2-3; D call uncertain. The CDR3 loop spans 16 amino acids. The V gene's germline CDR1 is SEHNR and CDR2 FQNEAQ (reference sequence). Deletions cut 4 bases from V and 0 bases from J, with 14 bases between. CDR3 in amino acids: CASSSTNLPSTDTQYF. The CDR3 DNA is TGTGCCAGCAGCTCCACGAACCTGCCTAGCACAGATACGCAGTATTTT. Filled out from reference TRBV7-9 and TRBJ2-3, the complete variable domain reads DTGVSQNPRHKITKRGQNVTFRCDPISEHNRLYWYRQTLGQGPEFLTYFQNEAQLEKSRLLSDRFSAERPKGSFSTLEIQRTEQGDSAMYLCASSSTNLPSTDTQYFGPGTRLTVL.

Here the CDR3 DNA reads TGTGCTAGTGGTTTGGTACCCGGGGGTCGGGGGAACACTGAAGCTTTCTTT. Encoded protein: CASGLVPGGRGNTEAFF. The chain recombines TRBV12-5 with TRBJ1-1; possible D gene TRBD1, 5 bases. The CDR3 has 17 amino acids. Germline lookup yields CDR1 LGHNT and CDR2 FRNRAP. Between the trimmed V and J ends, which lost 0 bases and 1 base, there was a span of 15 bases.

CDR3 region: CASSEEISETQYF. DNA for the CDR3: TGCGCCAGCAGTGAGGAGATATCGGAGACCCAGTACTTC. This sequence joins TRBV10-2 and TRBJ2-5; D is uncertain. V was trimmed by 2 bases and J by 5 bases, leaving 9 bases between them. Germline V lookup: CDR1 WSHSY, CDR2 SAAADI. The CDR3 loop spans 13 amino acids.

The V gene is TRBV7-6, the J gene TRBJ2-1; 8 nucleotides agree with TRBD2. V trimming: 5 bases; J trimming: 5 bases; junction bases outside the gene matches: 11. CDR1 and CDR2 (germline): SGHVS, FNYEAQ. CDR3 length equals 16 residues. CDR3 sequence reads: CASSPPTGGPHNEQFF. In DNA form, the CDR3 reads TGTGCCAGCAGCCCTCCAACGGGAGGGCCCCACAATGAGCAGTTCTTC.

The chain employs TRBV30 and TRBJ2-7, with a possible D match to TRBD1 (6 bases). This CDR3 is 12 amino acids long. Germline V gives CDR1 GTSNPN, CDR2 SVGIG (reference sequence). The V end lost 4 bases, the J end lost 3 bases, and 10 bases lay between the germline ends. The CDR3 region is CAWTDRIYEQYF. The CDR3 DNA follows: TGTGCCTGGACCGACAGGATCTACGAGCAGTACTTC.

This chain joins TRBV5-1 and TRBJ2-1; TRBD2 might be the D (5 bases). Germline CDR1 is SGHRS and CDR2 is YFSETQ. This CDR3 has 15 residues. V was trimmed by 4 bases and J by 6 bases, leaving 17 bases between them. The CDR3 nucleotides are TGCGCCAGCAGCCCGTACGGGGAGCTGGTCAATGAGCAGTTCTTC. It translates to CASSPYGELVNEQFF.

CDR3: CASSLGPGSGAYEQYF. The CDR3 nucleotides are TGTGCCAGCAGCTTGGGCCCAGGCAGTGGGGCCTACGAGCAGTACTTC. V and J are TRBV5-4 and TRBJ2-7; D gene uncertain. V lost 0 bases to trimming and J lost 2 bases, with 15 bases between them. The germline gives CDR1 SGHNT, CDR2 YYREEE (reference sequence). The CDR3 spans 16 residues.

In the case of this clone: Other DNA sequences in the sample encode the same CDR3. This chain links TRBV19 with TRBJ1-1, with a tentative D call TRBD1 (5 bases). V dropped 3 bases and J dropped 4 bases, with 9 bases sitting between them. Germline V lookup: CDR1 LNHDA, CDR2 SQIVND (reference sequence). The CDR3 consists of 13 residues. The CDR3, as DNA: TGTGCCAGTAGTATCGGGGCGGGCACTGAAGCTTTCTTT. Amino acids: CASSIGAGTEAFF.

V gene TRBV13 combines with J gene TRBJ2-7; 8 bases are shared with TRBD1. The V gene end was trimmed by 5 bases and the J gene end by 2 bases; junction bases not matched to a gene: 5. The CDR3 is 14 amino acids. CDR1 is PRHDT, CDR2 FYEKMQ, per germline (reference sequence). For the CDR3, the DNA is TGTGCCAGCAGCGCGACAGGGGTCCCCTACGAGCAGTACTTC. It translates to CASSATGVPYEQYF. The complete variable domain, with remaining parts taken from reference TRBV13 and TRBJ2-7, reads AAGVIQSPRHLIKEKRETATLKCYPIPRHDTVYWYQQGPGQDPQFLISFYEKMQSDKGSIPDRFSAQQFSDYHSELNMSSLELGDSALYFCASSATGVPYEQYFGPGTRLTVT.

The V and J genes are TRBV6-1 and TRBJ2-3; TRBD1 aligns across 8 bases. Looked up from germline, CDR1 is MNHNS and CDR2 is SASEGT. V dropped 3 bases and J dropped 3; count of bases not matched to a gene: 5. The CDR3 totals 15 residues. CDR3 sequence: CASSDRQGITDTQYF. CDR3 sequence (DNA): TGTGCCAGCAGTGACAGACAGGGGATAACAGATACGCAGTATTTT.

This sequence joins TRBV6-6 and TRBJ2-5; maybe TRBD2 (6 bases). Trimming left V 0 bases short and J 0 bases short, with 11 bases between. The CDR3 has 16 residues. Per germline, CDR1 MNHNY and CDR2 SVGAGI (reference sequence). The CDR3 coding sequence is TGTGCCAGCAGTTACTCAAGCGGGCCGTACCAAGAGACCCAGTACTTC. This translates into CASSYSSGPYQETQYF.

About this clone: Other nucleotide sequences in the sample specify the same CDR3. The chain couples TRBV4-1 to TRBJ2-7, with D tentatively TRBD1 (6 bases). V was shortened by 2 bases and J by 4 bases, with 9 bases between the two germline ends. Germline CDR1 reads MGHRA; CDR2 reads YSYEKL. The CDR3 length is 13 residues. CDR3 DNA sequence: TGCGCCAGCAGCCAACAAACAGGGTACGAGCAGTACTTC. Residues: CASSQQTGYEQYF.